This T cell receptor (beta chain) was observed in a study of cytotoxic CD8 clonotypes in ibrutinib-treated CLL. Study at large: Sample averages reached around 260,000 productive templates and 94,082 productive rearrangements.

CDR1 and CDR2 (germline): LGHNA, YNFKEQ. This CDR3 is 11 amino acids long. V lost 5 bases, J lost 8 bases, and 9 bases lay in between. Repertoires were generated with immunoSEQ multiplex PCR, while TCRdb's copy carries only in-frame clones and drops some. The sample holds around 310,000 clones, 70% to 80% seen once. The TCR originated in a human donor with chronic lymphocytic leukemia. Specimen: PBMCs, collected before ibrutinib treatment. The chain has TRBV4-2 and TRBJ1-1, with D possibly TRBD1 on 5 matching bases. The CDR3 region is CASSAQGEAFF. The CDR3 DNA reads as TGTGCCAGCAGCGCCCAGGGAGAAGCTTTCTTT.